This T cell receptor beta chain was observed in a study of blood T cell repertoires in COVID-19. At the level of the study: Spain, Italy and the United States supplied samples that represented acute and convalescent COVID-19. T cells, B-cell-depleted T cells, or PBMCs provided the cDNA or gDNA that served as material.

In the authors' workflow: Nucleated cell number was recorded as an estimate derived from reference gene primer amplification. This table comes from immunoSEQ multiplex PCR, and its TCRdb copy is limited to in-frame clones, with some not included. D and trimming come from the DNA, and the V and J calls and clone size come from that table. The sample carries some 190,000 clones, 85% recorded once. The sample taken for sequencing was peripheral blood. This clonotype originated in a woman older than 75 with acute or convalescent COVID-19.

This CDR3 reads CASSRPGLAGVLYEQYF. The CDR3 bases are TGTGCCAGCAGTCGACCGGGACTAGCGGGAGTATTATACGAGCAGTACTTC. The gene calls are TRBV28 and TRBJ2-7; 14 nucleotides match TRBD2. The CDR3 totals 17 residues. The trim removed 5 bases at V and 4 bases at J, leaving 10 bases unmatched. Per the germline V gene, CDR1 is MDHEN and CDR2 is SYDVKM.